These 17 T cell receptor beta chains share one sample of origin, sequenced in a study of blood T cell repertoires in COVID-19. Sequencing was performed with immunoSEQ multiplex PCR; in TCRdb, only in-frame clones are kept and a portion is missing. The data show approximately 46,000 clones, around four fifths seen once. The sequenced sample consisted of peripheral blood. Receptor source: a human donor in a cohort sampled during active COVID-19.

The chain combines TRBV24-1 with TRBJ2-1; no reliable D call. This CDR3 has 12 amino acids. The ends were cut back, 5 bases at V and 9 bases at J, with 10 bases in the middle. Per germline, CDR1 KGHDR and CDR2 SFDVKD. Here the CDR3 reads CATSVVAGEQFF. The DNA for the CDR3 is TGTGCCACCAGTGTAGTAGCTGGTGAGCAGTTCTTC.

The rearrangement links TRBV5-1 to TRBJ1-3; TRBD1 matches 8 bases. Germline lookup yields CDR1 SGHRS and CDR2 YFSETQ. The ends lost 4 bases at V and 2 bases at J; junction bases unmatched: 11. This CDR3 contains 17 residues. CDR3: CASSPGQVAAAGNTIYF. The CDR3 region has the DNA TGCGCCAGCAGCCCGGGACAGGTGGCTGCCGCTGGAAACACCATATATTTT.

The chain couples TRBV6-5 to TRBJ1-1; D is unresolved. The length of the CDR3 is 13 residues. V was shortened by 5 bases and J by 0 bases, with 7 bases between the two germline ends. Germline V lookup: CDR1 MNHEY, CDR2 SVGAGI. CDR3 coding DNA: TGTGCCAGCAGTCGTGAGGTGAACACTGAAGCTTTCTTT. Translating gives CASSREVNTEAFF.

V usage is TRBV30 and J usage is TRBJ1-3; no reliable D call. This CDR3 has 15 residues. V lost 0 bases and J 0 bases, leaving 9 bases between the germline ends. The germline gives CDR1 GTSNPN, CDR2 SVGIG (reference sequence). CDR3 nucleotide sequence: TGTGCCTGGAGTGTACGGGTGAGCTCTGGAAACACCATATATTTT. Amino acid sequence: CAWSVRVSSGNTIYF.

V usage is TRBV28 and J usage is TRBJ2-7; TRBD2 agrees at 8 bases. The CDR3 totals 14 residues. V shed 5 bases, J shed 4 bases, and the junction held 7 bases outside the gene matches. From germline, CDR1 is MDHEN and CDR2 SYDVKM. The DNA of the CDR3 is TGTGCCAGCAGTACAACGGGGGGGCGTTACGAGCAGTACTTC. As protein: CASSTTGGRYEQYF.

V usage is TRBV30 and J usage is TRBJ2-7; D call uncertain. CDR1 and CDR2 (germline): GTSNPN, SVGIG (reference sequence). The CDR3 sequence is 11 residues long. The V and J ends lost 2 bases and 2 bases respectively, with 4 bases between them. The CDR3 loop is CAWSQAYEQYF. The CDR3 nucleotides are TGTGCCTGGAGTCAGGCCTACGAGCAGTACTTC.

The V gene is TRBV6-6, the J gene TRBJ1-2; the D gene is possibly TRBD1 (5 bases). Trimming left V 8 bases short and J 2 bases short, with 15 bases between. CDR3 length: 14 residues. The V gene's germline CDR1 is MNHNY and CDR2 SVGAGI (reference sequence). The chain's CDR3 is CASAPPGVNYGYTF. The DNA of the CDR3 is TGTGCCAGCGCGCCCCCGGGGGTGAACTATGGCTACACCTTC.

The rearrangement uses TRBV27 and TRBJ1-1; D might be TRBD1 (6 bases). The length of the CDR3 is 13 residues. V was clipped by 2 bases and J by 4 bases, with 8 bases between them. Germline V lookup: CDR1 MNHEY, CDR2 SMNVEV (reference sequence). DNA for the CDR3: TGTGCCAGCAGTTTAGCAGGGGTCACTGAAGCTTTCTTT. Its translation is CASSLAGVTEAFF.

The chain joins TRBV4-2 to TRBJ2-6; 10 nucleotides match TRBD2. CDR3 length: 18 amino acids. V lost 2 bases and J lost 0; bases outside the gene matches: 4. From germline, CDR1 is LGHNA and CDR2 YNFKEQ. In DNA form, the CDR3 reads TGTGCCAGCAGCCAATTTAGCGGGGGGCTCTCTGGGGCCAACGTCCTGACTTTC. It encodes CASSQFSGGLSGANVLTF.

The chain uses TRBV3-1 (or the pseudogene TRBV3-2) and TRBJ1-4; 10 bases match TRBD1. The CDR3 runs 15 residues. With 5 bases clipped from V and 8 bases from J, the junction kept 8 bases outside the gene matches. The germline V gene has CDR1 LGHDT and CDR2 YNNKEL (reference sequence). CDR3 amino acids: CASSIKGQGSEKLFF. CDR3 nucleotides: TGTGCCAGCAGCATAAAGGGACAGGGGAGCGAAAAACTGTTTTTT.

The CDR3 coding sequence is TGTGCCAGCAGGCCCGCCCGGGACAGGGGTGGCTACACCTTC. This sequence encodes CASRPARDRGGYTF. V and J are TRBV6-5 and TRBJ1-2; 10 bases are a match to TRBD1. The CDR3 spans 14 residues. The germline gives CDR1 MNHEY, CDR2 SVGAGI. V gave up 6 bases and J gave up 7 bases; unmatched junction bases: 8.

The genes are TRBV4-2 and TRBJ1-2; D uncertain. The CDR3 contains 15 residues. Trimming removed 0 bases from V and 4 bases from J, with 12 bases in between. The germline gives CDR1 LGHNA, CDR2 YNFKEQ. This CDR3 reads CASSQEMEVSYGYTF. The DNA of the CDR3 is TGTGCCAGCAGCCAAGAAATGGAGGTCAGCTATGGCTACACCTTC.

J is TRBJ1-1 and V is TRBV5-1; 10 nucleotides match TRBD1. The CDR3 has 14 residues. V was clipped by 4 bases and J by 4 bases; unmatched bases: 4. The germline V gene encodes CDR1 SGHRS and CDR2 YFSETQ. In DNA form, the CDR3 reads TGCGCCAGCAGCCCCTGGGACAGGGGCACTGAAGCTTTCTTT. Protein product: CASSPWDRGTEAFF. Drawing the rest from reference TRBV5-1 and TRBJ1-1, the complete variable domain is KAGVTQTPRYLIKTRGQQVTLSCSPISGHRSVSWYQQTPGQGLQFLFEYFSETQRNKGNFPGRFSGRQFSNSRSEMNVSTLELGDSALYLCASSPWDRGTEAFFGQGTRLTVV.

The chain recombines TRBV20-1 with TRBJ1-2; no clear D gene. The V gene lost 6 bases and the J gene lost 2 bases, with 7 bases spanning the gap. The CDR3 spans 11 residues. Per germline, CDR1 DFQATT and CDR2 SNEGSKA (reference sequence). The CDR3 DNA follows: TGCAGTGCCAAGCCCAACTATGGCTACACCTTC. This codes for CSAKPNYGYTF.

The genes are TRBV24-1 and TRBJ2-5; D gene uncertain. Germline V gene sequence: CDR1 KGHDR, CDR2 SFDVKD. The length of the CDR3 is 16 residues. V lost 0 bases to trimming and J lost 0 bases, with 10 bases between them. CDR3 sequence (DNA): TGTGCCACCAGTGATTTGCGCCTAGGCCACCAAGAGACCCAGTACTTC. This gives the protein CATSDLRLGHQETQYF.

CDR3 bases: TGTGCCAGCAGCGTGACCGGACAGACCAATGAGCAGTTCTTC. It translates to CASSVTGQTNEQFF. V usage is TRBV6-5 and J usage is TRBJ2-1; D is possibly TRBD1 (6 bases). This CDR3 contains 14 residues. The ends were cut back, 6 bases at V and 6 bases at J, with 15 bases in the middle. From germline, CDR1 is MNHEY and CDR2 SVGAGI.

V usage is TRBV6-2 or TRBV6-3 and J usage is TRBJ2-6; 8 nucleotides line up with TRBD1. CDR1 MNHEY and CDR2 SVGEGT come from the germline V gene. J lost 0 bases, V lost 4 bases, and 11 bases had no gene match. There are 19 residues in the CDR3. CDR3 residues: CASSSDRATPPSGANVLTF. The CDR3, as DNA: TGTGCCAGCAGTTCGGACAGGGCTACTCCCCCCTCTGGGGCCAACGTCCTGACTTTC.